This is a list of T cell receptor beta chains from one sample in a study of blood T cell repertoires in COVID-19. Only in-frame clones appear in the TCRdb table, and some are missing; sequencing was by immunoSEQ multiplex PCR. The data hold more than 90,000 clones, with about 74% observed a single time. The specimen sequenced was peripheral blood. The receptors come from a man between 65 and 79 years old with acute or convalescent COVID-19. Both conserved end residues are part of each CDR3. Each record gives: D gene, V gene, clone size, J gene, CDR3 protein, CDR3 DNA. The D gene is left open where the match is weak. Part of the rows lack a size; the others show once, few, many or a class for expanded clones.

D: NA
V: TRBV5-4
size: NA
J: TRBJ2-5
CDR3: CASSLAAGQETQYF
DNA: TGTGCCAGCAGCTTGGCCGCAGGGCAAGAGACCCAGTACTTC

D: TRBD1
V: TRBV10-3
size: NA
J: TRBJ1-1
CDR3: CAIRLSGTGGNEAFF
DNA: TGTGCCATCAGACTATCCGGGACAGGGGGTAATGAAGCTTTCTTT

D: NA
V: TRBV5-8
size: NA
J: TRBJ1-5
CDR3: CASSFRGGRNPSQHF
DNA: TGTGCCAGCAGCTTTAGGGGAGGTCGGAATCCTAGCCAGCATTTT

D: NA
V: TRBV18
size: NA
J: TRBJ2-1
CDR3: CASSQTREEFF
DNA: TGTGCCAGCTCACAGACCCGGGAAGAGTTCTTC

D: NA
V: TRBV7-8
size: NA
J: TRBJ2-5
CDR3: CASSLGDRRETQYF
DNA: TGTGCCAGCAGCTTAGGCGACAGGAGGGAGACCCAGTACTTC

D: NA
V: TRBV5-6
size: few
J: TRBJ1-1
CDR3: CASSSYGTEAFF
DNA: TGTGCCAGCAGCTCGTACGGGACAGAAGCTTTCTTT

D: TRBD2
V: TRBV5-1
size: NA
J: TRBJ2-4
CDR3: CASSLGREVNIQYF
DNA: TGCGCCAGCAGCTTGGGACGGGAGGTGAACATTCAGTACTTC

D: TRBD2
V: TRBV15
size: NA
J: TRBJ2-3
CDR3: CATSRKLAGGSDTQYF
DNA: TGTGCCACCAGCAGAAAACTAGCGGGAGGGTCAGATACGCAGTATTTT

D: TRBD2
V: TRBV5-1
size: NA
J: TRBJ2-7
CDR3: CASSFQREGNEQYF
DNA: TGCGCCAGCAGCTTCCAGCGGGAGGGCAACGAGCAGTACTTC

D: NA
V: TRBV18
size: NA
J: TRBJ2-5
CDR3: CASSPLGTHQETQYF
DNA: TGTGCCAGCTCACCACTCGGGACACACCAAGAGACCCAGTACTTC

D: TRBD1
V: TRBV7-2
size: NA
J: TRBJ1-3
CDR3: CASSPRTGGNTIYF
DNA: TGTGCCAGCAGCCCTCGGACAGGCGGAAACACCATATATTTT

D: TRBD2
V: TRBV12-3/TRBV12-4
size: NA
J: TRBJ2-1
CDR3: CASGRAMNNEQFF
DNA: TGTGCCAGCGGGAGGGCGATGAACAATGAGCAGTTCTTC

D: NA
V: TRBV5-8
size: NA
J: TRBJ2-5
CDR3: CASSQRWAQYF
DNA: TGTGCCAGCAGCCAGCGTTGGGCCCAGTACTTC

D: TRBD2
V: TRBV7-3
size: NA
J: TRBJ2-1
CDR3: CASSKGLAGDNEQFF
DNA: TGTGCCAGCAGCAAGGGACTAGCGGGGGATAATGAGCAGTTCTTC

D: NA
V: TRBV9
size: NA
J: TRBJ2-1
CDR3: CASSSLRSSYNEQFF
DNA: TGTGCCAGCAGCTCCCTTCGTAGCTCCTACAATGAGCAGTTCTTC

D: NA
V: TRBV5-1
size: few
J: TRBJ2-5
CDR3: CASSPRQETQYF
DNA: TGCGCCAGCAGCCCCCGTCAAGAGACCCAGTACTTC

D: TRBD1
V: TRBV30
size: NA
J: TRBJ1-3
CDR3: CAWSLRTGSGNTIYF
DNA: TGTGCCTGGAGTCTCAGGACAGGGTCTGGAAACACCATATATTTT

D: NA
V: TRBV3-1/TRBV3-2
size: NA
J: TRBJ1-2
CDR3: CASSQPWGGHHGYTF
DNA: TGTGCCAGCAGCCAGCCCTGGGGGGGCCATCATGGCTACACCTTC

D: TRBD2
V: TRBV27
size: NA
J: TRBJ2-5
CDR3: CASSRPPLLAGRVRATQYF
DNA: TGTGCCAGCAGTCGTCCCCCACTACTAGCGGGGAGGGTAAGGGCGACCCAGTACTTC

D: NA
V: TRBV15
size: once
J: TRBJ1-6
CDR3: CATCQTPYNSPLHF
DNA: TGTGCCACCTGTCAGACACCTTATAATTCACCCCTCCACTTT

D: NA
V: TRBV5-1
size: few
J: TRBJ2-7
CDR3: CASSPDNYEQYF
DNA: TGCGCCAGCAGCCCCGACAACTACGAGCAGTACTTC

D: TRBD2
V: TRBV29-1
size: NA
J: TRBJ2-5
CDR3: CSVLAGPETQYF
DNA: TGCAGCGTACTAGCGGGACCCGAGACCCAGTACTTC

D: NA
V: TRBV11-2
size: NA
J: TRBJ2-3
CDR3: CASSLGDFTYTDTQYF
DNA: TGTGCCAGCAGCCTTGGGGACTTCACGTACACAGATACGCAGTATTTT

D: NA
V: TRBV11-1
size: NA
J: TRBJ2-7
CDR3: CASSLRHGYEQYF
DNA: TGTGCCAGCAGCTTGCGACACGGATACGAGCAGTACTTC

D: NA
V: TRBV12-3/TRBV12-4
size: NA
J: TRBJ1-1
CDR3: CASSSTYPEAFF
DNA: TGTGCCAGCAGTTCGACATACCCTGAAGCTTTCTTT

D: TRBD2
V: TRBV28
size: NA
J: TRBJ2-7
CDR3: CASSGVAGGTHYEQYF
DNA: TGTGCCAGCAGTGGGGTAGCGGGAGGGACCCACTACGAGCAGTACTTC

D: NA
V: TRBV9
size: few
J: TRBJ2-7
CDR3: CASSLPGAEQYF
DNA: TGTGCCAGCAGCCTCCCAGGGGCCGAGCAGTACTTC

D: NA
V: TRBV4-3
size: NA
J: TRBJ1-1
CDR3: CASSQVQGGEAFF
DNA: TGCGCCAGCAGCCAAGTGCAGGGTGGTGAAGCTTTCTTT

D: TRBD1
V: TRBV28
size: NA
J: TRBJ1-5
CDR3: CASSSTDRGSSNQPQHF
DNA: TGTGCCAGCAGTTCAACGGACAGGGGGAGCAGCAATCAGCCCCAGCATTTT

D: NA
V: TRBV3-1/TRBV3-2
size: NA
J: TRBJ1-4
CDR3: CASSQDLRTRDNEKLFF
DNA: TGTGCCAGCAGCCAAGATCTGCGGACGCGGGATAATGAAAAACTGTTTTTT

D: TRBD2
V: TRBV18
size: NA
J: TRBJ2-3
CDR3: CASSLRTSGYTDTQYF
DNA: TGTGCCAGCTCACTGCGGACTAGCGGATACACAGATACGCAGTATTTT

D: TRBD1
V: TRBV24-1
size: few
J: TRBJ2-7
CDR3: CATSETGAVYEQYF
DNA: TGTGCCACCAGTGAAACAGGGGCCGTATACGAGCAGTACTTC

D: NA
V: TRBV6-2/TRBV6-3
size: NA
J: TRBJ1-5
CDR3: CASSPPRGDSRNQPQHF
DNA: TGTGCCAGCAGTCCCCCTCGGGGGGACTCCCGAAATCAGCCCCAGCATTTT